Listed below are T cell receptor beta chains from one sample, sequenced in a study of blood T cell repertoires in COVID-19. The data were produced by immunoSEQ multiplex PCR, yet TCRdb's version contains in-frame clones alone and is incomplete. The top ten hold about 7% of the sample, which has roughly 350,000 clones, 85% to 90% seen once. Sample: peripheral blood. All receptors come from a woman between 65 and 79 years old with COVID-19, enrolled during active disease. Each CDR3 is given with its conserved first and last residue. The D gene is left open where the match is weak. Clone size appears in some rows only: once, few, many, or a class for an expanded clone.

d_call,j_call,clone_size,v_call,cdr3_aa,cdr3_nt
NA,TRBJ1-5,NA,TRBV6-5,CASRGTGGGQPQHF,TGTGCCAGCAGAGGGACGGGAGGTGGGCAGCCCCAGCATTTT
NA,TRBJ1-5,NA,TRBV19,CASSRGREDNQPQHF,TGTGCCAGTAGTCGTGGCAGGGAGGACAATCAGCCCCAGCATTTT
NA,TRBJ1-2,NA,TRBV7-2,CASSLGRALNYGYTF,TGTGCCAGCAGCTTAGGGAGGGCATTAAACTATGGCTACACCTTC
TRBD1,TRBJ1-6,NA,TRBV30,CAWTGTGLNSPLHF,TGTGCCTGGACCGGGACAGGGCTGAATTCACCCCTCCACTTT
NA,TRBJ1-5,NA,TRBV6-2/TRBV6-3,CASSSGGSNQPQHF,TGTGCCAGCAGCTCGGGTGGGTCCAATCAGCCCCAGCATTTT
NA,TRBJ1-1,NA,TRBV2,CASRQPTEAFF,TGTGCCTCCCGACAACCCACTGAAGCTTTCTTT
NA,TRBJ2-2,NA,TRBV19,CASGASYTGELFF,TGTGCCAGTGGGGCCAGCTACACCGGGGAGCTGTTTTTT
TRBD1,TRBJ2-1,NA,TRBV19,CASSSTRTGAIYNEQFF,TGTGCCAGTAGTTCGACAAGGACAGGGGCGATTTACAATGAGCAGTTCTTC
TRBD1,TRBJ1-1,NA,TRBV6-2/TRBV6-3,CASSYLGQGEAFF,TGTGCCAGCAGTTACCTGGGACAGGGTGAAGCTTTCTTT
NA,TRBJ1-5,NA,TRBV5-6,CASSTRGIQPQHF,TGTGCCAGCAGCACCCGGGGGATCCAGCCCCAGCATTTT
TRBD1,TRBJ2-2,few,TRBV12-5,CASGNDRGQGAFTGELFF,TGTGCTAGTGGCAACGACCGCGGACAGGGGGCCTTTACCGGGGAGCTGTTTTTT
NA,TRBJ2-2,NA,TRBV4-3,CASSSDGLRGGYNTGELFF,TGCGCCAGCAGCTCCGATGGTTTGCGCGGGGGCTACAACACCGGGGAGCTGTTTTTT
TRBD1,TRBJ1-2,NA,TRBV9,CASSSSRDRGLSGYTF,TGTGCCAGCAGCTCTAGCCGGGACAGGGGGCTGAGTGGCTACACCTTC
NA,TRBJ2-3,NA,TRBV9,CASSVEQKDTQYF,TGTGCCAGCAGCGTAGAACAGAAGGATACGCAGTATTTT